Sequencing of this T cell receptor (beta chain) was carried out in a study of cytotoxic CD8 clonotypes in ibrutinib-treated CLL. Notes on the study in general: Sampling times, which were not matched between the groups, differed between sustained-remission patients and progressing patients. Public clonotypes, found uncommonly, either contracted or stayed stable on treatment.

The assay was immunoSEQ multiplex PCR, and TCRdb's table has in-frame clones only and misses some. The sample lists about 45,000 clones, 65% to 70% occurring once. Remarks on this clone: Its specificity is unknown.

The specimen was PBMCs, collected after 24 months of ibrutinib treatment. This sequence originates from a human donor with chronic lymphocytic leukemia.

The CDR3 protein is CASSLLGGHEQYF. The CDR3 coding sequence is TGTGCCAGCAGCTTACTAGGGGGGCACGAGCAGTACTTC. The gene calls are TRBV7-2 and TRBJ2-7, with D perhaps TRBD1 or TRBD2 (6 bases each). Germline CDR1 and CDR2: SGHTA and FQGNSA. This CDR3 has 13 amino acids. V gave up 2 bases and J gave up 5 bases, with 10 bases separating them. The full variable domain, completed using reference TRBV7-2 and TRBJ2-7, is GAGVSQSPSNKVTEKGKDVELRCDPISGHTALYWYRQSLGQGLEFLIYFQGNSAPDKSGLPSDRFSAERTGGSVSTLTIQRTQQEDSAVYLCASSLLGGHEQYFGPGTRLTVT.